This TCR beta chain was found in a study of read filtering for tumor transcriptome and immune sequencing. This clonotype has at least ten counts. The CDR3 consists of 13 residues. Trimming left V 6 bases short and J 2 bases short, with 11 bases between. The germline gives CDR1 MNHEY, CDR2 SMNVEV (reference sequence). Molecular barcoded adaptors covering alpha/delta and beta/gamma chains were used on roughly 400 ng RNA. TCRdb recomputed calls from the reads with MiXCR, one row per CDR3 protein. The sample includes some 41,000 distinct CDR3 sequences, 12% of them seen just once. The material sequenced was a population of CD138-negative cells sorted from bone marrow. The chain links TRBV27 to TRBJ2-7, with a weak D call TRBD2 (5 bases). This receptor was taken from a donor aged 40 or over with multiple myeloma. CDR3 residues: CASRWTGAYEQYF. The CDR3 nucleotides read TGTGCCAGCAGATGGACCGGGGCCTACGAGCAGTACTTC.